A selection of T cell receptor beta chains follows, all from one sample in a study of CD8+CD57+ T cells in acquired aplastic anemia. TCRdb re-analysed the reads in MiXCR, keeping a single row per CDR3 protein. The sample records under 350,000 distinct CDR3 sequences, roughly 61% being singletons. Sequenced: sorted CD4+, CD8+, or CD8+CD57+ T cells (not recorded which) from PBMCs. The receptor set was obtained from a human donor with aplastic anemia. CDR3s include the opening cysteine and the closing phenylalanine or tryptophan.

v_gene,j_gene,CDR3aa
TRBV20-1,TRBJ2-7,CSADRDTLTYEQYF
TRBV14,TRBJ2-3,CASSQDRAFGTQYF
TRBV10-3,TRBJ1-5,CAISDDYQPQHF
TRBV2,TRBJ1-1,CASSSPPGQPNGNTEAFF
TRBV4-2,TRBJ1-1,CASSQEAWNTEAFF
TRBV2,TRBJ1-6,CASSEWRGSPLHF
TRBV20-1,TRBJ1-6,CSATNPLDTSTTYNSPLHF
TRBV30,TRBJ1-3,CAWPPHWRRRNTIYF
TRBV20-1,TRBJ1-1,CSASDARGAFF
TRBV5-1,TRBJ2-2,CASSIPQNTGELFF
TRBV24-1,TRBJ1-2,CATSDSRTGGNGYTF
TRBV7-9,TRBJ2-7,CASSLRVGGASGELYF
TRBV6-5,TRBJ2-5,CASSNGVETQYF
TRBV6-5,TRBJ2-7,CASSTTYPGTYSYEQYF
TRBV15,TRBJ2-7,CATSRNRGSYEQYF
TRBV7-2,TRBJ1-5,CASSSGQGEGGQPQHF
TRBV12-3/TRBV12-4,TRBJ2-7,CASSLGLAGGAGEQYF
TRBV7-9,TRBJ2-1,CASSRFGGSYNEQFF
TRBV7-2,TRBJ2-5,CASSVPGTLETQYF
TRBV7-3,TRBJ1-4,CASSLNGGVNEKLFF
TRBV5-1,TRBJ1-6,CASSISSYNSPLHF
TRBV7-9,TRBJ1-1,CASSLGQGVSGEAFF
TRBV7-9,TRBJ1-4,CAVPNLEKLFF
TRBV12-3/TRBV12-4,TRBJ1-1,CASSESRMGTEAFF
TRBV9,TRBJ2-7,CASRPLAGVPYEQYF
TRBV3-1,TRBJ2-3,CASSQAAARGQGTQYF
TRBV11-2,TRBJ1-1,CASNPDRNTEAFF
TRBV24-1,TRBJ2-7,CATSVGQTYEQYF
TRBV9,TRBJ2-1,CASSGRLYNEQFF
TRBV25-1,TRBJ2-3,CASSSSGMITDTQYF
TRBV20-1,TRBJ2-2,CSARAPNTGELFF
TRBV5-1,TRBJ2-1,CASSRRTGGVLSSYNEQFF
TRBV2,TRBJ2-7,CASAQARGNYEQYF
TRBV13,TRBJ1-1,CASSLGRGATEAFF
TRBV7-9,TRBJ1-1,CASSPKLPTGMNTEAFF